Following are 30 T cell receptor beta chains from one sample sequenced in a study of T cell responses to AZD1222 COVID-19 vaccine (dated by TCRdb to the early 2020s). The time point label here, explained by the study, means: baseline before first vaccination. The method was the immunoSEQ multiplex PCR assay. Drawn from immuneACCESS, this table holds only the in-frame rearrangements with V and J called that TCRdb kept. Clones are partly lost; checked studies trace under half to an unresolved V gene and leave the rest unexplained. This sample gives 100,000 to 150,000 clones in total; about nine tenths of them show up just once. In total, the top ten clones hold approximately 6.8% of the sample. Material: peripheral blood, obtained on day 0 of AZD1222 vaccination. These receptors all come from an adult in good health.

This chain connects TRBV4-3 to TRBJ2-1, with 11 nucleotides matching TRBD1. V gave up 0 bases and J gave up 3 bases; unmatched junction bases: 7. This CDR3 spans 18 amino acids. CDR1 is LGHNA, CDR2 YSLEER, per germline. CDR3 residues: CASSQDRGTGGLYNEQFF. CDR3 nucleotide sequence: TGCGCCAGCAGCCAAGATCGGGGGACAGGGGGACTCTACAATGAGCAGTTCTTC.

The chain combines TRBV30 with TRBJ1-2; D not certain. The germline V and J ends were trimmed by 4 bases and 8 bases, with 14 bases remaining between them. The CDR3 covers 12 residues. From germline, CDR1 is GTSNPN and CDR2 SVGIG (reference sequence). The CDR3 DNA follows: TGTGCCTGGACGGAATCGGTGAGGGGCTACACCTTC. The encoded protein is CAWTESVRGYTF.

The V and J genes are TRBV30 and TRBJ2-7, with TRBD2 identical over 9 bases. Germline trimming cut 3 bases from V and 7 bases from J; bases unmatched to any gene: 10. This CDR3 has 14 residues. The germline CDR1 and CDR2 sequences are GTSNPN and SVGIG (reference sequence). The CDR3 sequence is CAWREAGGTVEQYF. CDR3 in DNA: TGTGCCTGGAGGGAAGCGGGAGGTACAGTAGAGCAGTACTTC.

Only one count was recorded for this clone. V gene TRBV5-1 combines with J gene TRBJ1-5, with a weak D call TRBD1 (5 bases). V was cut by 3 bases and J by 4 bases, with 11 bases left in between. Germline loops: CDR1 SGHRS, CDR2 YFSETQ. The CDR3 is 14 amino acids. CDR3 coding DNA: TGCGCCAGCAGCTCTGGGGGGGTTAATCAGCCCCAGCATTTT. It yields the protein CASSSGGVNQPQHF.

V and J are TRBV18 and TRBJ1-2; D possibly corresponds to TRBD1 (6 bases). The CDR3 spans 15 residues. CDR1 and CDR2 (germline): KGHSH, LQKENI. Trimming cost V 6 bases and J 0 bases, with 14 bases left between them. For the CDR3, the DNA is TGTGCCAGCTCCTCAACCGGACAGTCTAACTATGGCTACACCTTC. Encoded protein: CASSSTGQSNYGYTF.

V usage is TRBV5-1 and J usage is TRBJ1-4; D ambiguous. There are 13 residues in the CDR3. Trimming cost V 0 bases and J 5 bases, with 5 bases left between them. CDR1 SGHRS and CDR2 YFSETQ come from the germline V gene. The CDR3 sequence is CASSLDKNEKLFF. The CDR3 DNA reads TGCGCCAGCAGCTTGGATAAGAATGAAAAACTGTTTTTT.

The V call is TRBV3-1 (or the pseudogene TRBV3-2), the J call TRBJ2-7; D ambiguous. The CDR3 sequence is 14 residues long. CDR1 is LGHDT and CDR2 is YNNKEL in the germline V gene (reference sequence). V lost 0 bases and J 0 bases, leaving 6 bases between the germline ends. CDR3 nucleotides: TGTGCCAGCAGCCAAGATTCCCCCTCCTACGAGCAGTACTTC. This sequence encodes CASSQDSPSYEQYF.

V gene TRBV27 combines with J gene TRBJ1-5, with unresolved D. Germline V lookup: CDR1 MNHEY, CDR2 SMNVEV (reference sequence). The V gene lost 6 bases and the J gene lost 7 bases, with 13 bases spanning the gap. This CDR3 has 13 residues. CDR3 bases: TGTGCCAGCAGATCATTAAATGGGCAGCCCCAGCATTTT. Translated, it gives CASRSLNGQPQHF.

J is TRBJ2-1 and V is TRBV6-5; the D gene is possibly TRBD1 (5 bases). This CDR3 has 13 residues. Germline CDR1 and CDR2: MNHEY and SVGAGI. V lost 6 bases to trimming and J lost 8 bases, with 14 bases between them. In DNA, the CDR3 is TGTGCCAGCAGAAATGGGCAGGGCTATGAGCAGTTCTTC. Amino acid sequence: CASRNGQGYEQFF.

J is TRBJ1-2 and V is TRBV6-5; the D gene is possibly TRBD1 (5 bases). CDR3 length: 15 amino acids. V was shortened by 0 bases and J by 4 bases, with 12 bases between the two germline ends. The germline gives CDR1 MNHEY, CDR2 SVGAGI. The CDR3 nucleotides are TGTGCCAGCAGTTACTCTCGGGACGTCCCCTATGGCTACACCTTC. It is translated as CASSYSRDVPYGYTF.

The V and J genes are TRBV5-1 and TRBJ2-3; D might be TRBD1 (5 bases). V lost 2 bases, J lost 6 bases, and 13 bases lay in between. Germline CDR1 and CDR2: SGHRS and YFSETQ. The CDR3 is 14 residues long. The CDR3 is CASSFVTRDDTQYF. The CDR3 bases are TGCGCCAGCAGCTTCGTTACCAGGGATGATACGCAGTATTTT.

The genes are TRBV30 and TRBJ1-5; the match to TRBD1 covers 10 bases. The CDR3 covers 17 residues. The J segment lost 7 bases and the V segment lost 2 bases, leaving 14 bases of the junction unmatched. Germline V gene sequence: CDR1 GTSNPN, CDR2 SVGIG (reference sequence). The CDR3 sequence is CAWSLNWDRGPGQPQHF. The CDR3 DNA reads as TGTGCCTGGAGTCTAAACTGGGACAGGGGTCCGGGCCAGCCCCAGCATTTT.

The chain carries TRBV2 and TRBJ1-2, with D unresolved. Germline V gene data show CDR1 as SNHLY and CDR2 as FYNNEI. This CDR3 spans 9 amino acids. The V end was cut by 10 bases, the J end by 5 bases, with 5 bases between. CDR3 loop: CAIVYGYTF. CDR3 sequence (DNA): TGTGCCATAGTATATGGCTACACCTTC.

V gene TRBV6-6 combines with J gene TRBJ2-2, with D perhaps TRBD2 (7 bases). V dropped 7 bases and J dropped 4 bases, with 19 bases sitting between them. CDR3 size: 16 residues. Germline lookup yields CDR1 MNHNY and CDR2 SVGAGI (reference sequence). Here the CDR3 reads CASTKGGPLVTGELFF. In DNA form, the CDR3 reads TGTGCCAGCACCAAGGGGGGGCCGTTGGTCACCGGGGAGCTGTTTTTT.

The chain couples TRBV7-2 to TRBJ1-1, with TRBD1 matching 7 bases. V dropped 5 bases and J dropped 2; count of bases not matched to a gene: 5. Germline V gene sequence: CDR1 SGHTA, CDR2 FQGNSA. The CDR3 length is 14 residues. CDR3 in amino acids: CASSLGTVNTEAFF. The CDR3 DNA reads as TGTGCCAGCAGCCTCGGGACAGTAAACACTGAAGCTTTCTTT.

J is TRBJ1-2 and V is TRBV19, with 7 bases matching TRBD1. This CDR3 contains 14 residues. From germline, CDR1 is LNHDA and CDR2 SQIVND (reference sequence). Trimming at V came to 4 bases and at J to 8 bases, leaving 10 bases not matched to a gene. In nucleotides, the CDR3 is TGTGCCAGTAGTACGCGAACACAGGGGAACGGCTACACCTTC. This codes for CASSTRTQGNGYTF.

The CDR3 reads CASSVPRTGGTPLHF. The DNA for the CDR3 is TGTGCCAGTAGCGTACCACGGACAGGGGGAACACCCCTCCACTTT. The V call is TRBV19, the J call TRBJ1-6; 10 bases line up with TRBD1. There are 15 residues in the CDR3. Trimming at V came to 6 bases and at J to 11 bases, leaving 10 bases not matched to a gene. Germline V gene lookup returns CDR1 LNHDA and CDR2 SQIVND (reference sequence).

This clone was seen only a few times. The V gene is TRBV3-1 (or the pseudogene TRBV3-2), the J gene TRBJ2-5; 7 nucleotides align to TRBD2. Trimming took 4 bases from V and 3 from J; bases not matched to a gene: 11. The V gene's germline CDR1 is LGHDT and CDR2 YNNKEL (reference sequence). The CDR3 extends over 16 amino acids. The CDR3 region is CASSPLGPSGKETQYF. The CDR3 DNA reads as TGTGCCAGCAGCCCGCTCGGCCCTAGCGGTAAAGAGACCCAGTACTTC.

This chain uses TRBV11-2 with TRBJ2-6, with 8 bases fitting TRBD1. The CDR3 runs to 18 residues. Per the germline V gene, CDR1 is SGHAT and CDR2 is FQNNGV. V lost 5 bases and J lost 0; bases outside the gene matches: 9. CDR3: CASSPSGTGRSGANVLTF. The DNA of the CDR3 is TGTGCCAGCAGCCCCAGTGGGACAGGCCGCTCTGGGGCCAACGTCCTGACTTTC.

The chain links TRBV10-3 to TRBJ1-5; D unresolved. The ends were cut back, 3 bases at V and 2 bases at J, with 8 bases in the middle. There are 14 residues in the CDR3. CDR1 is ENHRY and CDR2 is SYGVKD in the germline V gene. CDR3 region: CAISDPDGNQPQHF. CDR3 sequence (DNA): TGTGCCATCAGTGATCCGGACGGCAATCAGCCCCAGCATTTT.

On this clone itself: Other DNA sequences within the sample encode an identical CDR3. The chain carries TRBV6-5 and TRBJ1-2, with a possible D match to TRBD1 (5 bases). V was shortened by 2 bases and J by 5 bases, with 6 bases between the two germline ends. This CDR3 contains 12 residues. Germline lookup yields CDR1 MNHEY and CDR2 SVGAGI. The chain's CDR3 is CASSYGGYGYTF. As DNA, the CDR3 is TGTGCCAGCAGTTACGGGGGGTATGGCTACACCTTC.

The chain couples TRBV19 to TRBJ2-2; weak D call: TRBD1 (5 bases). The germline V and J ends were trimmed by 7 bases and 4 bases, with 13 bases remaining between them. The CDR3 has 14 amino acids. Germline-derived CDR1 and CDR2 are LNHDA and SQIVND (reference sequence). CDR3 DNA: TGTGCCAGTATGGGCAGGGATGCCACCGGGGAGCTGTTTTTT. It codes for CASMGRDATGELFF.

This chain uses TRBV4-1 with TRBJ1-4; a weak D match, TRBD1 (5 bases). Trimming pared 0 bases from V and 8 bases from J, leaving 7 bases between. CDR1 and CDR2 (germline): MGHRA, YSYEKL. This CDR3 spans 13 amino acids. The CDR3 DNA reads as TGCGCCAGCAGCCAAGAGTGGGGCGAAAAACTGTTTTTT. This gives the protein CASSQEWGEKLFF.

The J gene is TRBJ1-2, the V gene TRBV5-1; D gene unclear. Germline-derived CDR1 and CDR2 are SGHRS and YFSETQ. V was cut by 8 bases and J by 8 bases, with 19 bases left in between. This CDR3 contains 13 residues. The CDR3 DNA follows: TGCGCCAGTTCTCGAGATGACTGGAAAGGCTACACCTTC. Its protein is CASSRDDWKGYTF.

V and J are TRBV3-1 (or the pseudogene TRBV3-2) and TRBJ2-3; D is ambiguous. The V gene lost 2 bases and the J gene lost 2 bases, with 2 bases spanning the gap. The CDR3 is made up of 12 amino acids. The V gene's germline CDR1 is LGHDT and CDR2 YNNKEL (reference sequence). CDR3 bases: TGTGCCAGCAGCCAATTCACAGATACGCAGTATTTT. The encoded protein is CASSQFTDTQYF.

This sequence joins TRBV2 and TRBJ1-5; 12 nucleotides match TRBD1. The CDR3 runs to 17 residues. Germline V gene data show CDR1 as SNHLY and CDR2 as FYNNEI. V was clipped by 6 bases and J by 2 bases; unmatched bases: 8. In nucleotides, the CDR3 is TGTGCCAGCAGGGCCGGGACAGGGGGCTTCGGCAATCAGCCCCAGCATTTT. Translation: CASRAGTGGFGNQPQHF.

CDR3 amino acids: CASSGYANYGYTF. The CDR3 coding sequence is TGTGCCAGCAGTGGCTACGCTAACTATGGCTACACCTTC. The J gene is TRBJ1-2, the V gene TRBV6-2 or TRBV6-3; D unclear. The CDR3 extends over 13 amino acids. V lost 5 bases, J lost 0 bases, and 7 bases lay in between. CDR1 MNHEY and CDR2 SVGEGT come from the germline V gene.

This clone was found a few times. This chain links TRBV6-4 with TRBJ2-2; D possibly corresponds to TRBD1 (5 bases). The CDR3 consists of 16 residues. V gave up 0 bases and J gave up 2 bases, with 10 bases separating them. Germline V gene sequence: CDR1 MRHNA, CDR2 SNTAGT. The CDR3 is CASSDSADSNTGELFF. The CDR3 coding sequence is TGTGCCAGCAGTGACTCCGCCGACAGTAACACCGGGGAGCTGTTTTTT.

The sample holds one count of this clone. The rearrangement links TRBV12-3 or TRBV12-4 to TRBJ1-2; D is unclear. The CDR3 is 12 amino acids. V was trimmed by 0 bases and J by 8 bases, leaving 7 bases between them. CDR3 in DNA: TGTGCCAGCAGTTTAGCCGGGTACGGCTACACCTTC. Translation: CASSLAGYGYTF.

This clone was observed a single time. The chain employs TRBV7-2 and TRBJ1-6; 7 bases fit TRBD1. Germline CDR1 SGHTA, CDR2 FQGNSA. V was clipped by 6 bases and J by 6 bases; unmatched bases: 8. This CDR3 is built from 15 residues. CDR3 coding DNA: TGTGCCAGCAGTCCCCCACAGGGGCGTAATTCACCCCTCCACTTT. This translates into CASSPPQGRNSPLHF. The entire variable domain, with the rest obtained from reference TRBV7-2 and TRBJ1-6, is as follows: GAGVSQSPSNKVTEKGKDVELRCDPISGHTALYWYRQSLGQGLEFLIYFQGNSAPDKSGLPSDRFSAERTGGSVSTLTIQRTQQEDSAVYLCASSPPQGRNSPLHFGNGTRLTVT.